Described below is a single T cell receptor beta chain sequence and its context. Its specificity is unknown. The entry originates in a study of cytomegalovirus exposure and HLA in healthy donors. Broader study findings: The study designated 150 or so TCR beta chains cytomegalovirus-associated. Many donors shared some public TCRs, even though most TCR sequences were rare. Association of some 18,000 TCR beta sequences with HLA alleles was found at 0.05 false discovery rate in a later analysis. A later analysis appeared to link common viral pathogens to several of the most significant clusters.

The CDR3 covers 15 residues. From germline, CDR1 is MNHNS and CDR2 SASEGT. Trimming removed 8 bases from V and 4 bases from J; junction bases left unmatched: 13. The PCR used 60 Vbeta and 13 Jbeta primers. The method was immunoSEQ multiplex PCR; TCRdb's version includes in-frame clones alone and lacks a portion of them. The sample table sets out 140,000 to 150,000 clones. Sample: PBMCs. The chain carries TRBV6-1 and TRBJ2-7; 8 positions agree with TRBD2. The origin of this receptor is a male donor in good health and CMV-seronegative. DNA for the CDR3: TGTGCCAGCCCCCCGGGGGGGGTTCTCAGGTACGAGCAGTACTTC. It specifies CASPPGGVLRYEQYF.